This T cell receptor beta chain was sequenced in a study of blood T cell repertoires in COVID-19. Study at large: Collection of acute and convalescent COVID-19 samples took place in the United States, Italy and Spain. In each case, the material was cDNA or gDNA derived from T cells, B-cell-depleted T cells, or PBMCs.

Original processing notes: By means of reference gene primer amplification, nucleated cell counts were estimated. Assay used: immunoSEQ multiplex PCR; TCRdb lists only in-frame clones, some missing. V, J and clone size derive from that table, while D and trimming were established from the DNA sequence. The repertoire holds approximately 210,000 clones, with around nine tenths as singletons. Germline V lookup: CDR1 SGHRS, CDR2 YFSETQ. The V segment lost 0 bases and the J segment 12 bases; nucleotides outside the gene matches: 9. The CDR3 length is 14 residues. This chain links TRBV5-1 with TRBJ1-1; 9 positions match TRBD1. The receptor was derived from a man aged 18-30 years with active or convalescent COVID-19. The sequencing sample was made of peripheral blood. CDR3 bases: TGCGCCAGCAGCTTGGCCGGGACAGGGATTTTGACTTTCTTT. As protein: CASSLAGTGILTFF.